Listed below are T cell receptor beta chains from one sample, sequenced in a study of blood T cell repertoires in COVID-19. Here immunoSEQ multiplex PCR was the method, and the copy in TCRdb shows in-frame clones only, minus some. Here the sample spans approximately 150,000 clones, 85% being singletons. Sequencing input: PBMCs or T cells enriched from blood (not recorded which). These receptors came from a woman aged 40 to 50 who had recovered from COVID-19. Each CDR3 is given with its conserved first and last residue. D genes are given only for firm matches. Rows give clone size only sometimes, using once, few, many, or a class for an expanded clone.

CDR3 protein,CDR3 DNA,clone size,J gene,D gene,V gene
CASSQTGGMGTSSYEQYF,TGTGCCAGCAGCCAAACGGGGGGGATGGGGACTAGCTCCTACGAGCAGTACTTC,-,TRBJ2-7,TRBD2,TRBV3-1/TRBV3-2
CASSLNSGSAYEQYF,TGCGCCAGCAGCTTAAATAGCGGGAGTGCGTACGAGCAGTACTTC,many,TRBJ2-7,TRBD2,TRBV5-1
CASSLDRNYEQYF,TGTGCCAGCAGCTTAGACAGGAACTACGAGCAGTACTTC,-,TRBJ2-7,-,TRBV7-2
CASIVTGVSGELFF,TGTGCCAGTATCGTAACAGGGGTTTCCGGGGAGCTGTTTTTT,-,TRBJ2-2,TRBD1,TRBV19
CASSGGGSTDTQYF,TGTGCCAGCAGCGGGGGGGGGAGCACAGATACGCAGTATTTT,-,TRBJ2-3,TRBD2,TRBV5-4
CATSQTGELFF,TGTGCCACCAGCCAAACCGGGGAGCTGTTTTTT,-,TRBJ2-2,-,TRBV24-1
CASSSGTGGDTEAFF,TGCGCCAGCAGTTCCGGGACAGGGGGAGACACTGAAGCTTTCTTT,few,TRBJ1-1,TRBD1,TRBV5-1
CASSLVGEDNSPLHF,TGTGCCAGCAGCTTGGTTGGGGAGGATAATTCACCCCTCCACTTT,-,TRBJ1-6,-,TRBV5-6
CASSPGDRGLTTNEKLFF,TGTGCCAGCTCACCTGGGGACAGGGGGCTTACAACTAATGAAAAACTGTTTTTT,-,TRBJ1-4,TRBD1,TRBV18
CASSLAALAGGPGNEQFF,TGTGCCAGCAGCTTAGCGGCCCTGGCGGGAGGGCCGGGGAATGAGCAGTTCTTC,-,TRBJ2-1,TRBD2,TRBV11-3
CASSQARQTYNSPLHF,TGTGCCAGCAGCCAAGCCCGACAAACTTATAATTCACCCCTCCACTTT,-,TRBJ1-6,-,TRBV4-2
CSVEDGGSPYNEQFF,TGCAGCGTTGAGGATGGGGGGTCCCCCTACAATGAGCAGTTCTTC,-,TRBJ2-1,-,TRBV29-1
CSVDGGTSGAYEQYF,TGCAGCGTTGACGGTGGGACTAGCGGGGCCTACGAGCAGTACTTC,-,TRBJ2-7,TRBD2,TRBV29-1
CASTQQNTREKLFF,TGTGCCAGCACTCAGCAGAATACCAGGGAAAAACTGTTTTTT,few,TRBJ1-4,-,TRBV6-5
CASSYSGREIRKQYF,TGTGCCAGCAGTTACTCAGGGCGGGAGATCAGGAAGCAGTACTTC,-,TRBJ2-7,TRBD2,TRBV6-5
CASSLLVSSGNTIYF,TGTGCCAGCAGCTTACTTGTCAGCTCTGGAAACACCATATATTTT,-,TRBJ1-3,-,TRBV7-3
CASRRQNYNEQFF,TGTGCCAGCAGAAGACAGAACTACAATGAGCAGTTCTTC,once,TRBJ2-1,-,TRBV27
CASSPQGGETQYF,TGTGCCAGCAGCCCACAGGGGGGGGAGACCCAGTACTTC,-,TRBJ2-5,-,TRBV3-1/TRBV3-2
CASSKFPPSGGTDTQYF,TGTGCCAGCAGCAAGTTCCCTCCTAGCGGGGGCACAGATACGCAGTATTTT,-,TRBJ2-3,TRBD2,TRBV27
CATSGGNSYNEQFF,TGTGCCACCAGTGGAGGTAATTCCTACAATGAGCAGTTCTTC,-,TRBJ2-1,-,TRBV24-1
CASSPGQGASAFF,TGTGCCAGCAGTCCGGGACAGGGGGCTTCGGCTTTCTTT,-,TRBJ1-1,TRBD1,TRBV6-6
CASSTQVGYEQYF,TGCGCCAGCAGCACACAGGTGGGCTACGAGCAGTACTTC,-,TRBJ2-7,-,TRBV5-1
CASTQEGEVTQYF,TGTGCCAGCACCCAGGAAGGGGAGGTGACCCAGTACTTC,-,TRBJ2-5,-,TRBV6-5
CASSARGGSNQPQHF,TGTGCCAGCAGCGCGAGGGGAGGGAGCAATCAGCCCCAGCATTTT,-,TRBJ1-5,-,TRBV9
CASSQAGAGRDYGYTF,TGTGCCAGCAGCCAAGCCGGGGCCGGGAGAGACTATGGCTACACCTTC,few,TRBJ1-2,-,TRBV14
CSVDSQGVTDTQYF,TGCAGCGTTGACTCGCAGGGGGTAACAGATACGCAGTATTTT,-,TRBJ2-3,TRBD1,TRBV29-1
CASSRSPYTGELFF,TGTGCCAGCAGTCGGTCGCCCTACACCGGGGAGCTGTTTTTT,once,TRBJ2-2,-,TRBV6-4
CASSPGLAGGPETQYF,TGTGCCAGCAGTCCGGGACTAGCGGGGGGGCCAGAGACCCAGTACTTC,-,TRBJ2-5,TRBD2,TRBV2
CAWRRDRVTEAFF,TGTGCCTGGAGAAGAGACAGGGTCACTGAAGCTTTCTTT,-,TRBJ1-1,TRBD1,TRBV30
CASSWAATYEQYF,TGTGCCAGCAGTTGGGCAGCAACCTACGAGCAGTACTTC,-,TRBJ2-7,-,TRBV28
CASSLAGGLANNEQFF,TGTGCCAGCAGCTTAGCGGGTGGACTAGCGAACAATGAGCAGTTCTTC,-,TRBJ2-1,TRBD2,TRBV7-8
CASSSQGWAMNTEAFF,TGTGCCAGCAGCTCCCAGGGATGGGCCATGAACACTGAAGCTTTCTTT,-,TRBJ1-1,-,TRBV7-9
CASSHPAGGGYGYTF,TGTGCCAGCAGTCACCCCGCAGGGGGTGGGTATGGCTACACCTTC,-,TRBJ1-2,TRBD1,TRBV6-5
CASSEGLARETQYF,TGTGCCAGCAGTGAGGGACTAGCTAGGGAGACCCAGTACTTC,-,TRBJ2-5,TRBD2,TRBV6-1
CAISDQKGTSGRAKQFF,TGTGCCATCAGCGACCAAAAGGGGACTAGCGGGAGGGCCAAGCAGTTCTTC,-,TRBJ2-1,TRBD2,TRBV10-3
CASSFSLADNNEQFF,TGTGCCAGCAGCTTTAGTCTAGCGGACAACAATGAGCAGTTCTTC,-,TRBJ2-1,TRBD2,TRBV11-2
CACAGLGTDTQYF,TGTGCCTGCGCGGGACTTGGCACAGATACGCAGTATTTT,-,TRBJ2-3,-,TRBV30
CASSSRTSGDSYEQYF,TGTGCCAGCAGCTCACGGACTAGCGGAGACTCCTACGAGCAGTACTTC,-,TRBJ2-7,TRBD2,TRBV7-9
CASSRGMNTEAFF,TGTGCCAGTAGCAGGGGCATGAACACTGAAGCTTTCTTT,-,TRBJ1-1,-,TRBV2
CASSRPLGELFF,TGTGCCAGCAGCCGTCCCCTAGGGGAGCTGTTTTTT,-,TRBJ2-2,-,TRBV3-1/TRBV3-2
CASSHRLDSYEQYF,TGTGCCAGCAGCCATCGACTTGACTCCTACGAGCAGTACTTC,-,TRBJ2-7,-,TRBV6-5
CASSPGTPGNQPQHF,TGTGCCAGCAGTCCCGGGACTCCTGGGAATCAGCCCCAGCATTTT,-,TRBJ1-5,-,TRBV27
CATSRDGRVVASSYNEQFF,TGTGCCACCAGCAGAGATGGCCGTGTTGTAGCGAGCTCCTACAATGAGCAGTTCTTC,few,TRBJ2-1,-,TRBV15
CASSLGTSGVGDTQYF,TGTGCCAGCAGCTTGGGTACTAGCGGAGTAGGAGATACGCAGTATTTT,-,TRBJ2-3,TRBD2,TRBV5-4
CASSRGTSETYEQYF,TGCGCCAGCAGCCGGGGGACTAGCGAAACCTACGAGCAGTACTTC,-,TRBJ2-7,TRBD2,TRBV5-1
CASSLAAQTLNTEAFF,TGTGCCAGCAGCTTGGCGGCACAGACCCTGAACACTGAAGCTTTCTTT,-,TRBJ1-1,-,TRBV5-4
CASSLARRPEQFF,TGTGCCAGCAGCTTGGCCAGGCGCCCTGAGCAGTTCTTC,-,TRBJ2-1,-,TRBV5-5
CASSQFPTAGYTF,TGCGCCAGCAGTCAATTCCCGACAGCCGGCTACACCTTC,-,TRBJ1-2,-,TRBV23-1
CASRQGRVFPDTQYF,TGTGCCAGTAGACAGGGGCGGGTATTTCCAGATACGCAGTATTTT,-,TRBJ2-3,TRBD1,TRBV27
CASSTGFSGANVLTF,TGTGCCAGTAGTACAGGGTTCTCTGGGGCCAACGTCCTGACTTTC,-,TRBJ2-6,-,TRBV19
CASSLGWGTNEKLFF,TGTGCCAGCAGCTTAGGGTGGGGCACTAATGAAAAACTGTTTTTT,-,TRBJ1-4,-,TRBV5-5
CASSSLNDRDPGNTIYF,TGTGCCAGCAGCTCTCTTAACGACAGGGACCCTGGAAACACCATATATTTT,once,TRBJ1-3,TRBD1,TRBV11-3